Below are 8 T cell receptor beta chains sequenced from a single sample in a study of shared clonotypes between healthy human individuals. In the naive CD8 group, cells lacked CD45RO and were positively selected for CCR7, so terminally differentiated effector memory CD45RA+ cells were left out. The repertoire was sequenced with immunoSEQ multiplex PCR; TCRdb's copy has only in-frame clones and lacks some. This sample has approximately 840,000 clones; about 97% occur once, and the top ten carry around 0.21%. Material for sequencing was naive CD8+ T cells sorted from blood. Receptor source: a young man in good health.

The chain joins TRBV4-1 to TRBJ2-3; unclear D gene. The V and J ends lost 0 bases and 2 bases respectively, with 9 bases between them. The CDR3 runs to 15 residues. Germline V gives CDR1 MGHRA, CDR2 YSYEKL. The DNA of the CDR3 is TGCGCCAGCAGCCAAGATCCCACTCCCACAGATACGCAGTATTTT. It codes for CASSQDPTPTDTQYF.

The V gene is TRBV11-2, the J gene TRBJ2-7; 7 positions agree with TRBD2. The ends lost 1 base at V and 6 bases at J; junction bases unmatched: 9. The V gene's germline CDR1 is SGHAT and CDR2 FQNNGV. The CDR3 runs to 15 residues. As DNA, the CDR3 is TGTGCCAGCAGCTTAGGCCGGGACTACCAGGTCGAGCAGTACTTC. As protein: CASSLGRDYQVEQYF.

This sequence joins TRBV7-2 and TRBJ2-7; the match to TRBD2 covers 11 bases. This CDR3 is built from 14 residues. Per germline, CDR1 SGHTA and CDR2 FQGNSA. The junction had 1 base not matched to a gene; V was cut back by 6 bases and J by 0 bases. Written as DNA, the CDR3 is TGTGCCAGCAGGGGGACTAGCGGCTCCTACGAGCAGTACTTC. This codes for CASRGTSGSYEQYF.

The chain recombines TRBV5-4 with TRBJ2-6; TRBD1 might be the D (6 bases). The CDR3 spans 15 residues. The V end was cut by 0 bases, the J end by 3 bases, with 7 bases between. The V gene's germline CDR1 is SGHNT and CDR2 YYREEE (reference sequence). The CDR3 loop reads CASSLGQVGANVLTF. CDR3 DNA: TGTGCCAGCAGCTTGGGACAGGTTGGGGCCAACGTCCTGACTTTC.

The rearrangement uses TRBV7-9 and TRBJ2-5; D may match TRBD1 or TRBD2 (5 bases each). The length of the CDR3 is 13 residues. Germline-derived CDR1 and CDR2 are SEHNR and FQNEAQ (reference sequence). The ends were cut back, 10 bases at V and 3 bases at J, with 15 bases in the middle. DNA for the CDR3: TGTGCCACCGATAACGGGACCGAAGAGACCCAGTACTTC. Encoded protein: CATDNGTEETQYF.

The V gene is TRBV29-1, the J gene TRBJ2-7; no clear D gene. The CDR3 spans 13 residues. The V and J ends lost 4 bases and 2 bases respectively, with 12 bases between them. The germline gives CDR1 SQVTM, CDR2 ANQGSEA. DNA of the CDR3: TGCAGCGTTGTGGACCCGAAAACCTACGAGCAGTACTTC. Translating it yields CSVVDPKTYEQYF.

The V gene is TRBV7-9, the J gene TRBJ2-1; the D is unclear. The CDR3 totals 13 residues. Looked up from germline, CDR1 is SEHNR and CDR2 is FQNEAQ (reference sequence). The ends were cut back, 0 bases at V and 3 bases at J, with 3 bases in the middle. CDR3 amino acids: CASSLAVYNEQFF. CDR3 bases: TGTGCCAGCAGCTTAGCAGTCTACAATGAGCAGTTCTTC. Based on the CDR3 plus reference TRBV7-9 and TRBJ2-1, the full variable domain is DTGVSQNPRHKITKRGQNVTFRCDPISEHNRLYWYRQTLGQGPEFLTYFQNEAQLEKSRLLSDRFSAERPKGSFSTLEIQRTEQGDSAMYLCASSLAVYNEQFFGPGTRLTVL.

This clone was picked up one time. The same CDR3 is also encoded by other DNA sequences in this sample. This chain uses TRBV7-9 with TRBJ2-5, with 7 bases matching TRBD1. The CDR3 covers 13 residues. Germline V lookup: CDR1 SEHNR, CDR2 FQNEAQ (reference sequence). The V gene end was trimmed by 5 bases and the J gene end by 3 bases; junction bases not matched to a gene: 3. The DNA for the CDR3 is TGTGCCAGCAGCCCAGGGACAGAAGAGACCCAGTACTTC. Translated, it gives CASSPGTEETQYF.